Below, one T cell receptor beta chain is given with its context. Its antigen is undetermined. The CDR3 covers 16 residues. Germline assignment: CDR1 ENHRY and CDR2 SYGVKD. The junction had 13 bases not matched to a gene; V was cut back by 5 bases and J by 7 bases. Primed by a sample-barcoded 5' primer and a J-beta primer mix, a second PCR proceeded for roughly 7 to 12 cycles. Each TCR beta cDNA got a 12-nucleotide random molecular identifier. TCRdb used MiXCR to reprocess the 5' RACE reads, holding one entry per CDR3 protein. This sample carries over 1,500,000 distinct CDR3 sequences, just under 50% of them seen once, and the ten largest clones take less than 2.5%. Every sample yielded at least 6.5 million isolated PBMCs. The sample comes from a study of blood T cells in healthy people across ages. Study as a whole: Researchers report that template switching captured about one barcoded beta molecule per two T cells. Study results and caveats: Whereas aged donors had fewer naive CD4+ cells, long-lived donors had more of them and higher diversity.

The receptor's source is a woman in her forties in good health. Sequences were obtained from blood. V and J are TRBV10-3 and TRBJ2-3; 9 nucleotides match TRBD1. The CDR3 DNA reads as TGTGCCATCAGTCCTCCGGGACAGGGCCACGGATATACGCAGTATTTT. It is translated as CAISPPGQGHGYTQYF.